These T cell receptor beta chains were read from a single sample in a study of Ad26.COV2.S vaccination and SARS-CoV-2 variants. Measured with immunoSEQ multiplex PCR; TCRdb has only the in-frame clones, and not every one. Of about 450,000 clones listed, 89% are singletons. The source was peripheral blood, collected in a trial of Ad26.COV2.S vaccine versus placebo. Receptor source: a person aged 18-60 years who received the Ad26.COV2.S COVID-19 vaccine or a placebo. Both conserved end residues are part of each CDR3. D genes are given only for firm matches. Expanded clones are given a class, and other clones once, few, many or no size at all.

cdr3_aa,cdr3_nt,j_call,v_call,d_call,clone_size
CASKSGDRANQPQHF,TGTGCCAGCAAGTCAGGGGACAGGGCCAATCAGCCCCAGCATTTT,TRBJ1-5,TRBV27,TRBD1,once
CASSVWPSGRGGEETQYF,TGTGCCAGCAGCGTATGGCCTAGCGGGAGAGGAGGCGAAGAGACCCAGTACTTC,TRBJ2-5,TRBV9,TRBD2,once
CASSRTSGEVGGRYF,TGTGCCAGCAGCCGGACTAGCGGGGAGGTAGGGGGTCGGTATTTT,TRBJ2-3,TRBV7-3,TRBD2,NA
CASSPAGRTYNEQFF,TGTGCCAGCAGCCCGGCGGGGAGGACCTACAATGAGCAGTTCTTC,TRBJ2-1,TRBV7-9,NA,NA
CASIPSGGAGTQYF,TGTGCCAGCATCCCTTCTGGGGGGGCGGGTACGCAGTATTTT,TRBJ2-3,TRBV7-2,NA,once
CASSLFGGQSEAFF,TGTGCCAGCAGCTTATTTGGCGGGCAATCTGAAGCTTTCTTT,TRBJ1-1,TRBV7-9,NA,NA
CATESDMGTQYF,TGTGCCACCGAGTCAGACATGGGGACCCAGTACTTC,TRBJ2-5,TRBV10-3,NA,NA
CASSELRPGQGNSPLHF,TGTGCCAGCAGTGAGCTAAGGCCTGGACAGGGAAATTCACCCCTCCACTTT,TRBJ1-6,TRBV2,TRBD1,NA
CASSFQQYNEQFF,TGTGCCAGCAGTTTCCAACAATACAATGAGCAGTTCTTC,TRBJ2-1,TRBV12-3/TRBV12-4,NA,few
CASSLKGDRADTIYF,TGCGCCAGCAGCTTGAAAGGGGACAGGGCGGACACCATATATTTT,TRBJ1-3,TRBV5-1,TRBD1,once
CASSVTSGTTYNEQFF,TGTGCCAGCAGCGTTACTAGCGGGACAACCTACAATGAGCAGTTCTTC,TRBJ2-1,TRBV9,TRBD2,NA
CASSLLGEQFF,TGTGCCAGCAGCTTGCTAGGTGAGCAGTTCTTC,TRBJ2-1,TRBV11-1,NA,NA
CASSPPLRGNTEAFF,TGTGCCAGCTCACCACCCTTGAGGGGGAACACTGAAGCTTTCTTT,TRBJ1-1,TRBV18,NA,NA
CASSLGQQETQYF,TGCGCCAGCAGCCTGGGACAGCAAGAGACCCAGTACTTC,TRBJ2-5,TRBV4-3,TRBD1,NA
CASSLARATEAFF,TGTGCCAGCAGCTTAGCGAGGGCCACTGAAGCTTTCTTT,TRBJ1-1,TRBV11-1,NA,NA
CASSFLPGGNYEQYF,TGTGCCAGCAGCTTTCTACCGGGGGGAAACTACGAGCAGTACTTC,TRBJ2-7,TRBV7-2,TRBD2,NA
CASSPPCRSSGKETQYF,TGTGCCAGCAGTCCACCGTGCCGGTCTAGCGGAAAAGAGACCCAGTACTTC,TRBJ2-5,TRBV3-1/TRBV3-2,TRBD2,NA
CATSDFSNEQFF,TGTGCCACCAGTGATTTTAGCAATGAGCAGTTCTTC,TRBJ2-1,TRBV24-1,NA,NA
CASSNSYSNQPQHF,TGTGCCAGCAGCAACAGCTATAGCAATCAGCCCCAGCATTTT,TRBJ1-5,TRBV5-6,NA,few
CASSLLAGGRTDTQYF,TGTGCCAGCAGCTTATTAGCGGGAGGGCGCACAGATACGCAGTATTTT,TRBJ2-3,TRBV7-2,TRBD2,NA
CASTLGISDYGYTF,TGTGCCAGCACCCTGGGTATATCTGACTATGGCTACACCTTC,TRBJ1-2,TRBV5-4,NA,NA
CASSEWQGGTDTQYF,TGCGCCAGCAGTGAGTGGCAGGGGGGCACAGATACGCAGTATTTT,TRBJ2-3,TRBV10-2,TRBD1,NA
CSAFRDLGETQYF,TGCAGCGCCTTCAGGGACCTCGGGGAGACCCAGTACTTC,TRBJ2-5,TRBV29-1,NA,NA
CASSLRLAGGQDTQYF,TGTGCCAGCAGTCTAAGACTAGCGGGAGGACAAGATACGCAGTATTTT,TRBJ2-3,TRBV5-4,TRBD2,once